This T cell receptor (beta chain) was documented in a study of T cells in Graves' hyperthyroidism and ophthalmopathy. Researchers amplified the TCR beta CDR3 regions from RNA transcripts. TCR CDR3 underwent first-round RT-PCR with the HTBI primer set. TCRdb reprocessed the multiplex PCR reads via MiXCR and lists one record per CDR3 protein. The sample has some 600,000 distinct CDR3 sequences, approximately 13% seen once. This CDR3 has 15 amino acids. Per germline, CDR1 SGHKS and CDR2 YYEKEE (reference sequence). Trimming pared 4 bases from V and 5 bases from J, leaving 19 bases between. Fresh peripheral blood, about 9.6 ml, yielded the PBMCs. This clonotype was observed many times.

The receptor comes from a woman aged 25 to 45 with Graves' hyperthyroidism that later progressed to Graves' ophthalmopathy. What was sequenced was blood. The chain employs TRBV5-5 and TRBJ2-7, with no clear D. CDR3 DNA sequence: TGTGCCAGCAGCGTGCCGCCGCTGCGAGAACACGAGCAGTACTTC. Translation gives CASSVPPLREHEQYF. Combining the CDR3 with reference TRBV5-5 and TRBJ2-7 gives the whole variable domain DAGVTQSPTHLIKTRGQQVTLRCSPISGHKSVSWYQQVLGQGPQFIFQYYEKEERGRGNFPDRFSARQFPNYSSELNVNALLLGDSALYLCASSVPPLREHEQYFGPGTRLTVT.